This is a list of T cell receptor beta chains from one sample in a study of cytomegalovirus exposure and HLA in healthy donors. Libraries were prepared by immunoSEQ multiplex PCR; TCRdb keeps only in-frame clonotypes and omits some of them. This listing includes tens of thousands of clones. Source material: PBMCs. All receptors derive from a man aged 35-49 years in good health and CMV-seropositive. The CDR3 runs from the conserved cysteine through the conserved F or W.

TRBV18 CASSPPILLAGGLNTEAFF
TRBV5-1 CASSLEVVAGDTQYF
TRBV18 CASSPHMGGQETQYF
TRBV27 CASSLGFRTGGVGTQYF
TRBV11-3 CASSLRTGDREQYF
TRBV5-6 CASSLSWSYEQYF
TRBV10-1 CASSGGGSVHEQYF
TRBV11-2 CASSFDGETQYF
TRBV30 CAWRQDRAPGELFF
TRBV6-5 CASSYAQGDEQYF
TRBV28 CASSLGREADTQYF
TRBV7-2 CASSRGRTGGSTEAFF
TRBV28 CASTRRGAEAFF
TRBV19 CASSIERPDTGELFF
TRBV5-6 CASSLGASPYEQYF
TRBV18 CASSPTLRTDSNEQFF
TRBV5-1 CASSAGQGTGELFF
TRBV7-9 CASSLGGGEQYF
TRBV6-5 CATHQEGYTF
TRBV13 CASSPMLVQGTNEQFF
TRBV10-1 CASSESGGETQYF
TRBV6-5 CASKSGGAGNEQYF
TRBV10-3 CAISEFIRTGTYEQYF
TRBV12-5 CASGLVLSGVGDTQYF
TRBV9 CASSVGNRPPYEQYF